These 32 T cell receptor beta chains were sequenced from one sample in a study of CD8+ T cells in alopecia areata. RNA was extracted and reverse transcribed into cDNA as the sequencing template. Sequencing used immunoSEQ multiplex PCR; TCRdb keeps in-frame clones, though not all of them. The data show 110,000 or so clones, roughly two fifths seen once. The sample was CD4+ T cells sorted from blood. Every receptor here comes from a human donor with alopecia areata.

This sequence joins TRBV7-2 and TRBJ1-1; 9 nucleotides line up with TRBD1. In germline, CDR1 is SGHTA, CDR2 FQGNSA. CDR3 length: 14 amino acids. V shed 5 bases, J shed 1 base, and the junction held 2 bases outside the gene matches. The CDR3 DNA is TGTGCCAGCAGCGCGGGACAGGGGAACACTGAAGCTTTCTTT. Translating it yields CASSAGQGNTEAFF.

V usage is TRBV5-1 and J usage is TRBJ1-2; D unclear. The CDR3 runs to 18 residues. V gave up 0 bases and J gave up 4 bases, with 22 bases separating them. Germline lookup yields CDR1 SGHRS and CDR2 YFSETQ. CDR3 protein: CASSLGADPTPRGYGYTF. The CDR3 DNA is TGCGCCAGCAGCTTGGGGGCAGACCCCACCCCGAGAGGCTATGGCTACACCTTC.

The chain couples TRBV9 to TRBJ1-2, with 10 bases fitting TRBD1. After removal of 4 bases from V and 7 bases from J, the junction contained 10 bases not matched to a gene. Looked up from germline, CDR1 is SGDLS and CDR2 is YYNGEE. This CDR3 spans 15 amino acids. In DNA, the CDR3 is TGTGCCAGCAGCCCTGGGACAGGGGATAATCCTGGCTACACCTTC. This translates into CASSPGTGDNPGYTF.

This chain links TRBV30 with TRBJ2-3; possibly TRBD2 for D (5 bases). V was shortened by 4 bases and J by 2 bases, with 7 bases between the two germline ends. This CDR3 comprises 12 residues. The germline CDR1 and CDR2 sequences are GTSNPN and SVGIG (reference sequence). CDR3: CAWTSPTDTQYF. The DNA for the CDR3 is TGTGCCTGGACTAGCCCCACAGATACGCAGTATTTT.

This clone came up a few times. This sequence joins TRBV29-1 and TRBJ1-1; D not resolved. Per germline, CDR1 SQVTM and CDR2 ANQGSEA. Trimming took 4 bases from V and 0 from J, leaving 9 bases between them. The CDR3 is 13 residues long. Here the CDR3 reads CSVVKQLNTEAFF. The CDR3 DNA follows: TGCAGCGTTGTCAAACAGCTGAACACTGAAGCTTTCTTT.

V usage is TRBV4-1 and J usage is TRBJ2-7; 7 bases map to TRBD2. The length of the CDR3 is 17 residues. J gave up 3 bases and V 0 bases, and 11 bases lay outside the gene matches. The germline V gene has CDR1 MGHRA and CDR2 YSYEKL. CDR3 amino acids: CASSQERVSGIFYEQYF. The CDR3 nucleotides read TGCGCCAGCAGCCAAGAACGGGTAAGCGGGATCTTCTACGAGCAGTACTTC.

The chain couples TRBV28 to TRBJ2-4; D is possibly TRBD1 (6 bases). Looked up from germline, CDR1 is MDHEN and CDR2 is SYDVKM. The CDR3 totals 16 residues. V was cut by 6 bases and J by 3 bases, with 18 bases left in between. The CDR3 loop is CASRPGQRHFKNIQYF. The CDR3 DNA sequence: TGTGCCAGCAGGCCCGGACAGCGCCACTTCAAAAACATTCAGTACTTC.

In this sample, this clone turned up once. The V and J genes are TRBV29-1 and TRBJ1-2, with D possibly being TRBD1 (6 bases). V dropped 6 bases and J dropped 2 bases, with 13 bases sitting between them. The germline gives CDR1 SQVTM, CDR2 ANQGSEA. The CDR3 extends over 13 amino acids. CDR3 protein: CSVYRTDNYGYTF. The DNA for the CDR3 is TGCAGCGTATATAGGACAGACAACTATGGCTACACCTTC.

The chain employs TRBV29-1 and TRBJ1-1, with TRBD1 identical over 8 bases. Per the germline V gene, CDR1 is SQVTM and CDR2 is ANQGSEA. J gave up 5 bases and V 6 bases, and 8 bases lay outside the gene matches. The CDR3 loop spans 13 amino acids. DNA of the CDR3: TGCAGCGTGGAGAGACAGGGGCGTACTGAAGCTTTCTTT. Translation: CSVERQGRTEAFF.

In its sample, this clone was seen a few times. The J gene is TRBJ2-3, the V gene TRBV2; 11 bases match TRBD2. Trimming took 6 bases from V and 4 from J; bases not matched to a gene: 9. The CDR3 is 16 residues long. Germline V CDR1 and CDR2: SNHLY, FYNNEI. The CDR3: CASRPGLAARPDTQYF. The DNA of the CDR3 is TGTGCCAGCAGGCCGGGACTAGCGGCCCGCCCAGATACGCAGTATTTT.

The rearrangement uses TRBV29-1 and TRBJ2-7, with a tentative D call TRBD1 (6 bases). The V and J ends lost 5 bases and 2 bases respectively, with 13 bases between them. The CDR3 covers 13 residues. Germline lookup yields CDR1 SQVTM and CDR2 ANQGSEA. The CDR3 nucleotides read TGCAGCGTTCGCTCGACAGGCCCCTACGAGCAGTACTTC. This encodes CSVRSTGPYEQYF.

The table lists this clone with a count of one. The rearrangement uses TRBV30 and TRBJ1-3; D is undetermined. The CDR3 is 13 amino acids. CDR1 is GTSNPN and CDR2 is SVGIG in the germline V gene (reference sequence). V shed 8 bases and J shed 4 bases, with 15 bases lying between them. CDR3 in amino acids: CARTRGVGNTIYF. As DNA, the CDR3 is TGTGCCCGCACCCGGGGAGTGGGAAACACCATATATTTT.

This chain joins TRBV4-3 and TRBJ2-1; 10 bases line up with TRBD2. Germline V lookup: CDR1 LGHNA, CDR2 YSLEER. The CDR3 is 18 residues long. V lost 2 bases to trimming and J lost 8 bases; unmatched junction nucleotides: 15. The CDR3 is CASSQYGIGTSESHEQFF. The CDR3 region has the DNA TGCGCCAGCAGCCAATACGGAATCGGGACTAGCGAATCCCATGAGCAGTTCTTC.

The J gene is TRBJ2-1, the V gene TRBV11-2, with TRBD2 matching over 9 bases. Germline V CDR1 and CDR2: SGHAT, FQNNGV. J was trimmed by 4 bases and V by 5 bases; bases with no gene match: 0. The CDR3 is 13 amino acids. CDR3 sequence: CASSLAGYNEQFF. The DNA of the CDR3 is TGTGCCAGCAGCCTAGCGGGATACAATGAGCAGTTCTTC.

This clone was found a few times. V and J are TRBV7-9 and TRBJ2-7, with TRBD1 as a possible D gene (5 bases). Germline V lookup: CDR1 SEHNR, CDR2 FQNEAQ (reference sequence). The CDR3 spans 13 residues. Trimming removed 1 base from V and 2 bases from J, with 6 bases in between. The CDR3 sequence: CASSLVQAYEQYF. CDR3 nucleotide sequence: TGTGCCAGCAGCTTAGTACAGGCCTACGAGCAGTACTTC.

The CDR3: CASSLVTQETQYF. In DNA form, the CDR3 reads TGTGCCAGCAGCTTGGTCACTCAAGAGACCCAGTACTTC. This chain joins TRBV7-9 and TRBJ2-5; D is undetermined. Germline assignment: CDR1 SEHNR and CDR2 FQNEAQ (reference sequence). Trimming pared 3 bases from V and 2 bases from J, leaving 7 bases between. This CDR3 has 13 amino acids.

V gene TRBV29-1 combines with J gene TRBJ1-1, with D possibly TRBD1 on 5 matching bases. Trimming left V 1 base short and J 4 bases short, with 10 bases between. CDR1 and CDR2 (germline): SQVTM, ANQGSEA. The CDR3 has 13 amino acids. The CDR3 region has the DNA TGCAGCGTTGAAGTAGGTGGGGGCACTGAAGCTTTCTTT. As protein: CSVEVGGGTEAFF.

This clone appeared many times. The CDR3 DNA sequence: TGTGCCAGCAGTAAGAACAGGGGAATGGAGACCCAGTACTTC. Translating it yields CASSKNRGMETQYF. The chain has TRBV5-4 and TRBJ2-5; the match to TRBD1 covers 7 bases. The CDR3 has 14 residues. J gave up 5 bases and V 5 bases, and 9 bases lay outside the gene matches. Per the germline V gene, CDR1 is SGHNT and CDR2 is YYREEE (reference sequence). Full variable domain (rest looked up from reference TRBV5-4 and TRBJ2-5): ETGVTQSPTHLIKTRGQQVTLRCSSQSGHNTVSWYQQALGQGPQFIFQYYREEENGRGNFPPRFSGLQFPNYSSELNVNALELDDSALYLCASSKNRGMETQYFGPGTRLLVL.

This clone was counted only a few times. The CDR3 protein is CSVEDLSTGEQYF. The DNA of the CDR3 is TGCAGCGTTGAAGATCTAAGTACAGGCGAGCAGTACTTC. V gene TRBV29-1 combines with J gene TRBJ2-7; perhaps TRBD1 as D (5 bases). The CDR3 contains 13 residues. Germline assignment: CDR1 SQVTM and CDR2 ANQGSEA. Trimming took 0 bases from V and 6 from J, leaving 12 bases between them.

The V call is TRBV27, the J call TRBJ2-7, with 13 bases fitting TRBD2. This CDR3 is 17 amino acids long. V was clipped by 5 bases and J by 3 bases; unmatched bases: 10. Germline values: CDR1 MNHEY, CDR2 SMNVEV (reference sequence). The CDR3 region has the DNA TGTGCCAGCAGTCCTCTCCGACTAGCGGGAGGCAACTACGAGCAGTACTTC. Translating gives CASSPLRLAGGNYEQYF.

The table lists this clone with a few counts. The V and J genes are TRBV30 and TRBJ2-5, with 9 nucleotides matching TRBD1. V gave up 1 base and J gave up 5 bases; unmatched junction bases: 2. Germline CDR1 GTSNPN, CDR2 SVGIG (reference sequence). The length of the CDR3 is 13 residues. For the CDR3, the DNA is TGTGCCTGGAGTGGACAGGGGGGGGAGACCCAGTACTTC. This sequence encodes CAWSGQGGETQYF. The full variable domain, its missing parts supplied by reference TRBV30 and TRBJ2-5, is SQTIHQWPATLVQPVGSPLSLECTVEGTSNPNLYWYRQAAGRGLQLLFYSVGIGQISSEVPQNLSASRPQDRQFILSSKKLLLSDSGFYLCAWSGQGGETQYFGPGTRLLVL.

This clone came up a few times. The chain uses TRBV2 and TRBJ2-7; D gene uncertain. Trimming stripped 4 bases from V and 3 bases from J, with 7 bases between. Germline assignment: CDR1 SNHLY and CDR2 FYNNEI. The CDR3 contains 12 residues. The CDR3 loop reads CASSGMNYEQYF. CDR3 nucleotides: TGTGCCAGCAGTGGAATGAACTACGAGCAGTACTTC.

The chain has TRBV5-1 and TRBJ2-1; 9 nucleotides line up with TRBD1. Unmatched junction bases numbered 8, after V lost 4 bases and J lost 6 bases. Germline V gene lookup returns CDR1 SGHRS and CDR2 YFSETQ. CDR3 length: 15 amino acids. CDR3 sequence: CASSPLGQGGNEQFF. CDR3 sequence (DNA): TGCGCCAGCAGCCCCCTGGGACAGGGTGGCAATGAGCAGTTCTTC.

This clone has just a few counts. The rearrangement uses TRBV30 and TRBJ2-7; possible D gene TRBD1, 6 bases. The V end lost 7 bases, the J end lost 3 bases, and 13 bases lay between the germline ends. This CDR3 has 12 amino acids. CDR1 is GTSNPN and CDR2 is SVGIG in the germline V gene (reference sequence). The CDR3, as DNA: TGTGCCTTGACGAGAGGGGGCTACGAGCAGTACTTC. Its translation is CALTRGGYEQYF.

A few counts support this clone. V is TRBV29-1 and J is TRBJ1-2, with D unresolved. CDR3 length: 15 residues. Trimming stripped 5 bases from V and 4 bases from J, with 20 bases between. Germline CDR1 and CDR2: SQVTM and ANQGSEA. CDR3 sequence (DNA): TGCAGCGTTAGATTGACCGGACTCCGGGCCTATGGCTACACCTTC. This sequence encodes CSVRLTGLRAYGYTF.

This rearrangement joins TRBV6-5 to TRBJ2-3, with D possibly being TRBD2 (6 bases). The CDR3 has 14 amino acids. V lost 9 bases to trimming and J lost 0 bases, with 13 bases between them. Germline-derived CDR1 and CDR2 are MNHEY and SVGAGI. The CDR3 DNA sequence: TGTGCCAGTCGGGGAGGCGGGAGCACAGATACGCAGTATTTT. As protein: CASRGGGSTDTQYF.

This clone was seen more than once but under ten times. J is TRBJ2-4 and V is TRBV6-6; D unclear. V lost 0 bases, J lost 2 bases, and 11 bases lay in between. The V gene's germline CDR1 is MNHNY and CDR2 SVGAGI (reference sequence). This CDR3 is 16 amino acids long. The CDR3 DNA reads as TGTGCCAGCAGTTACTCGCATGGGCAGCCCAAAAACATTCAGTACTTC. Encoded protein: CASSYSHGQPKNIQYF.

The V call is TRBV18, the J call TRBJ2-7; TRBD1 matches 11 bases. V trimming: 3 bases; J trimming: 3 bases; junction bases outside the gene matches: 7. Germline V gene data show CDR1 as KGHSH and CDR2 as LQKENI. The CDR3 covers 16 residues. The DNA of the CDR3 is TGTGCCAGCTCACCTCCCGGGACAGGGGGGAACTACGAGCAGTACTTC. Protein: CASSPPGTGGNYEQYF.

The chain couples TRBV29-1 to TRBJ2-5, with D possibly matching TRBD1 (5 bases). The CDR3 consists of 13 residues. Germline V gene sequence: CDR1 SQVTM, CDR2 ANQGSEA. Trimming removed 3 bases from V and 3 bases from J, with 11 bases in between. CDR3 loop: CSVEIGAEETQYF. As DNA, the CDR3 is TGCAGCGTTGAGATTGGGGCTGAAGAGACCCAGTACTTC.

This rearrangement joins TRBV30 to TRBJ2-7; D unresolved. Trimming removed 2 bases at V and 6 bases at J, with 14 bases between. The CDR3 covers 13 residues. Germline V gene data show CDR1 as GTSNPN and CDR2 as SVGIG (reference sequence). This CDR3 is CAWSTFQAGEQYF. CDR3 nucleotides: TGTGCCTGGAGTACTTTTCAAGCCGGCGAGCAGTACTTC.

This clone appeared a few times. The J gene is TRBJ2-4, the V gene TRBV7-2; 9 bases match TRBD1. CDR3 length equals 16 residues. Germline trimming cut 1 base from V and 2 bases from J; bases unmatched to any gene: 3. CDR1 is SGHTA, CDR2 FQGNSA, per germline. The CDR3 DNA is TGTGCCAGCAGCTTAGTACAGGGGGCACCCAAAAACATTCAGTACTTC. Translated: CASSLVQGAPKNIQYF.

The table lists this clone with a few counts. The rearrangement links TRBV13 to TRBJ2-5; either TRBD1 or TRBD2 may fit D (5 bases each). Trimming pared 2 bases from V and 4 bases from J, leaving 11 bases between. The CDR3 runs 14 residues. CDR1 and CDR2 from the germline V gene are PRHDT and FYEKMQ (reference sequence). Here the CDR3 reads CASSLSMRGETQYF. In DNA, the CDR3 is TGTGCCAGCAGCTTAAGCATGAGGGGAGAGACCCAGTACTTC.